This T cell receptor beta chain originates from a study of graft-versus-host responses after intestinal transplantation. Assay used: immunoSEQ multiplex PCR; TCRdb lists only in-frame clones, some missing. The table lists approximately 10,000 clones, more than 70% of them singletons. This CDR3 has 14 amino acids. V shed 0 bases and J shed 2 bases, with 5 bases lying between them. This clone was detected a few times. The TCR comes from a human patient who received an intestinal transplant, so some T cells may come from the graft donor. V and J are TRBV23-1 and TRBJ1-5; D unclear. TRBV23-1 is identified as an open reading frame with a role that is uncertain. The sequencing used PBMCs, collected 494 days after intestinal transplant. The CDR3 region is CASSQSQGNQPQHF. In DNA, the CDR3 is TGCGCCAGCAGTCAATCCCAGGGCAATCAGCCCCAGCATTTT.